This T cell receptor beta chain was found in a study of early T cells in non-severe SARS-CoV-2 infection. Study as a whole: Chains were unpaired, as sequencing was done on bulk RNA from unsorted whole blood.

Germline lookup yields CDR1 MNHNY and CDR2 SVGAGI (reference sequence). The CDR3 totals 16 residues. V gave up 7 bases and J gave up 0 bases; unmatched junction bases: 10. Using its own MiXCR run on the 5' RACE reads, TCRdb lists one record per CDR3 protein. The sample lists tens of thousands of distinct CDR3 sequences, around 6% occurring once. This clonotype was observed at least ten times. This receptor was obtained from an adult who was a healthcare worker with PCR-confirmed SARS-CoV-2 infection or an uninfected control (not recorded which). Material for sequencing was whole blood. The rearrangement links TRBV6-6 to TRBJ2-3; 7 bases fit TRBD2. This CDR3 reads CASKPGLFVSTDTQYF. The CDR3, as DNA: TGTGCCAGCAAGCCGGGACTATTCGTGAGCACAGATACGCAGTATTTT.